Described below is a single T cell receptor (beta chain) sequence and its context. The specificity of this receptor is unknown. No much larger clonotype is one base removed from it; base qualities were not supplied. The immunoSEQ Assay, a bias-controlled multiplex PCR, was used to amplify TCRbeta CDR3 regions from genomic DNA. Per the authors' processing: The number of nucleated cells in each sample was estimated by amplification of reference gene primers within the assay. To quantify the absolute abundance of each unique TCRbeta CDR3 rearrangement, sequence reads were collapsed and filtered. Productive Simpson clonality was computed per sample as the square root of Simpson's diversity index over productive rearrangements. TCRdb retrieved this table from immuneACCESS and kept in-frame rearrangements only. Not all clones are present; in checked studies, unresolved V genes account for under half, and no reason is known for the remainder. The DNA gave D and trimming, while V, J and clone size come from that table. For this sample there are roughly 75,000 clones; about 79% appear just once. The ten largest clonotypes hold roughly 28% of the sample.

CDR1 and CDR2 are drawn from the germline V gene: SGHVS, FNYEAQ. Measured from the cysteine to the phenylalanine, the CDR3 is 13 residues long. Left in the record is the CDR3 DNA by itself, 39 bases read in frame from the first base. V ends up 1 base short and J 6 bases short, with an unmatched junction base count of 2. This record belongs to a study of blood T cell repertoires in COVID-19 (dated by TCRdb to about 2020). Context from the whole study: Samples from collaborators originated in the United States, Italy and Spain and spanned both the acute and convalescent phases of COVID-19. The material from the prospective study consisted of cDNA or gDNA derived from T cells, B-cell-depleted T cells, or PBMCs. The dataset comprised deeply sampled blood TCRbeta repertoires from subjects exposed to, actively infected with, or recovered from COVID-19. The repertoires were made available in a free public database intended to serve as a resource for research on the immune response to SARS-CoV-2. Samples were obtained from the ongoing ImmuneRACE study (first 160 participants) and from about 1,300 subjects provided by 6 global collaborators. A de-identified subject ID, COVID-19 status, age in years and sex were almost always included in the sample metadata. Where available, HLA class I and class II types were obtained from metadata supplied by the sample provider rather than from assay-based typing. Overall results and qualifications from the work: The amount of clinical and demographic metadata varied by source and participant and was provided uncurated.

Collaborating institutions collected whole blood in K2EDTA tubes following their own protocols. For TCRbeta analysis, collaborators shipped samples in one of three forms: frozen whole blood, isolated PBMCs, or DNA extracted from either of those sample types. This sequence uses TRBV7-6 and TRBJ2-7; 8 of the junction bases match TRBD2. The receptor's source is a man in his 70s with acute or convalescent COVID-19. Input material: peripheral blood. The DNA reads as follows: TGTGCCAGCAGCTTAGTACTAGCGGCCGAGCAGTACTTC. Its translation reads: CASSLVLAAEQYF.